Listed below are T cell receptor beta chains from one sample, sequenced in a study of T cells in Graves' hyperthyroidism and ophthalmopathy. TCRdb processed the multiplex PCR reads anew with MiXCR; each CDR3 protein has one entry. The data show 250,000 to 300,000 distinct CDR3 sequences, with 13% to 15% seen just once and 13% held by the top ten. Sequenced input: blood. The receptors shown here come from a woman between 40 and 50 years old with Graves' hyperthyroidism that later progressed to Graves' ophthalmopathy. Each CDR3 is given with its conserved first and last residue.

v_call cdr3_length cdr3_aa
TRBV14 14 CASSQGWITDTQYF
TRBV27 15 CASSLTGTGGYEQFF
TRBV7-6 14 CASSLGPIRGEQYF
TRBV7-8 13 CASSSAAGRAQYF
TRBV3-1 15 CASWGKGRNTGELFF
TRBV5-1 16 CASSLVEREGPHEQFF
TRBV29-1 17 CSVEDLQGSERADTQYF
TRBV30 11 CAWSVHGEQFF
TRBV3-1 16 CASSQGSGQGSGELFF
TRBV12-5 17 CASGLHGRAGSYNEQFF
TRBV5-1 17 CASSSRPLGRWDQPQHF
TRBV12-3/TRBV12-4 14 CASSMKRGIYGYTF
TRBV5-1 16 CASSLAGTPSSYEQYF
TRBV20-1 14 CSARDGLESGELFF
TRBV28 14 CASSKATGLETQYF
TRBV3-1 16 CASSQISGQAYNEQFF
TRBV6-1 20 CASSEGLDEQGFYSNQPQHF
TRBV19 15 CASSIESRGHGELFF
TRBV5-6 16 CASSPDSRWGTDTQYF
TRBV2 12 CAYRDRAPEAFF
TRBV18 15 CASSPARRVQETQYF
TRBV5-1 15 CASSFDGGGNQPQHF
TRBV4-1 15 CASSQVTGQNEKLFF
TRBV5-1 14 CASSRAADNSPLHF
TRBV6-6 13 CASSYGRVGELFF
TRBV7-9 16 CASSLALNRVIGKLFF